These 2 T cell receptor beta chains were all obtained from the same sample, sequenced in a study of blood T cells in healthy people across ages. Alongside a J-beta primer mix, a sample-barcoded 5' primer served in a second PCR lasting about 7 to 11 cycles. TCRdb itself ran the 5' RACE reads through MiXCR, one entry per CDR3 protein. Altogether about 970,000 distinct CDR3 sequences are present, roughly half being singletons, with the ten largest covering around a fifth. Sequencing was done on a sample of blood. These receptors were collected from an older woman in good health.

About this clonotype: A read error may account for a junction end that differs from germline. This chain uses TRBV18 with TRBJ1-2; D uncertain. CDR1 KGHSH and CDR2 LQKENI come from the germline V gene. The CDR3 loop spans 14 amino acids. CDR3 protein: CASSLTEAKYGYTF. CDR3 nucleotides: TGTGCCAGCTCACTAACAGAAGCTAAGTATGGCTACACCTTC.

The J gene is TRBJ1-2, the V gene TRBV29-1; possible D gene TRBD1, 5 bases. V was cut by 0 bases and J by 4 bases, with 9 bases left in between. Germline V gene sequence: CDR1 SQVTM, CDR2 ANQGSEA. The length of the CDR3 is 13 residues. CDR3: CSVEDPGGYGYTF. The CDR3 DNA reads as TGCAGCGTTGAAGATCCGGGGGGCTATGGCTACACCTTC.